Below are 24 T cell receptor beta chains sequenced from a single sample in a study of vaccination and CD4 T cells after COVID-19. No antigen has been assigned to these receptors. Described treatment: approximately 9-day PBMC culture with coronavirus spike peptide pools or control peptides (ViraFEST assay). The Oncomine TCR Beta short-read assay sequenced DNA from cultured CD4+ T cells. TCRdb re-called the PCR reads with MiXCR, one entry per CDR3 protein. This sample has more than 9,500 distinct CDR3 sequences, with 20% to 25% found just once. Sample: CD4+ T cells from blood, cultured in vitro, taken before SARS-CoV-2 vaccination. The receptor source for this set is a human donor who received a COVID-19 vaccine.

The V gene is TRBV20-1, the J gene TRBJ2-3; 10 positions match TRBD1. The germline gives CDR1 DFQATT, CDR2 SNEGSKA (reference sequence). V shed 7 bases and J 7 bases; nucleotides not matched to a gene: 11. The CDR3 covers 14 residues. The CDR3 DNA is TGCAGTGGCTTGACAGGGGGCGAGGCATATACGCAGTATTTT. It translates to CSGLTGGEAYTQYF.

The V and J genes are TRBV15 and TRBJ2-2, with 10 bases matching TRBD1. The J segment lost 7 bases and the V segment lost 0 bases, leaving 8 bases of the junction unmatched. CDR1 is LNHNV and CDR2 is YYDKDF in the germline V gene (reference sequence). CDR3 size: 17 residues. The CDR3 loop is CATSRDRDRGPIGELFF. The CDR3 nucleotides are TGTGCCACCAGCAGAGACCGGGACAGGGGCCCCATCGGGGAGCTGTTTTTT.

This clonotype ranks as medium-sized (0.01 to 0.1%). The rearrangement joins TRBV6-1 to TRBJ1-6; no firm D call. The V end was cut by 6 bases, the J end by 8 bases, with 17 bases between. The CDR3 extends over 15 amino acids. CDR1 and CDR2 from the germline V gene are MNHNS and SASEGT. CDR3 region: CASSITIGEDSPLHF. The DNA for the CDR3 is TGTGCCAGCAGCATAACCATAGGTGAAGATTCACCCCTCCACTTT.

Only a few counts were recorded for this clonotype. The genes are TRBV4-2 and TRBJ1-2; D unresolved. Trimming shortened V by 0 bases and J by 4 bases, and 15 bases separated the two germline ends. The CDR3 covers 16 residues. CDR1 and CDR2 from the germline V gene are LGHNA and YNFKEQ. In DNA form, the CDR3 reads TGTGCCAGCAGCCAAGAAGTCAAGGGAGATACCTATGGCTACACCTTC. This translates into CASSQEVKGDTYGYTF.

The chain carries TRBV5-1 and TRBJ1-1, with D possibly matching TRBD1 (6 bases). The CDR3 runs to 17 residues. V was clipped by 4 bases and J by 1 base, with 20 bases between them. In germline, CDR1 is SGHRS, CDR2 YFSETQ. As DNA, the CDR3 is TGCGCCAGCAGCAAACTCATAACAGGGTCCCCGAACACTGAAGCTTTCTTT. It codes for CASSKLITGSPNTEAFF.

The chain links TRBV9 to TRBJ2-3; 7 bases are shared with TRBD2. The germline CDR1 and CDR2 sequences are SGDLS and YYNGEE. J was trimmed by 0 bases and V by 0 bases; bases with no gene match: 7. The CDR3 runs 17 residues. CDR3 sequence: CASSVGGGISSTDTQYF. DNA of the CDR3: TGTGCCAGCAGCGTAGGCGGGGGAATCTCTAGCACAGATACGCAGTATTTT.

The chain links TRBV30 to TRBJ2-3; 7 positions match TRBD2. The V gene's germline CDR1 is GTSNPN and CDR2 SVGIG (reference sequence). Trimming at V came to 2 bases and at J to 5 bases, leaving 7 bases not matched to a gene. The CDR3 has 14 amino acids. The CDR3 bases are TGTGCCTGGAGTCCATCGGGGGGTCAAGATACGCAGTATTTT. This sequence encodes CAWSPSGGQDTQYF.

This clonotype was counted a few times. The chain employs TRBV20-1 and TRBJ2-5; D unresolved. Germline V gene sequence: CDR1 DFQATT, CDR2 SNEGSKA (reference sequence). The V gene lost 5 bases and the J gene lost 2 bases, with 9 bases spanning the gap. The CDR3 has 12 amino acids. Written as DNA, the CDR3 is TGCAGTGCTCACTTCCGTCAAGAGACCCAGTACTTC. Translating gives CSAHFRQETQYF.

The chain joins TRBV12-3 or TRBV12-4 to TRBJ2-5, with 11 bases lining up with TRBD2. V gave up 6 bases and J gave up 7 bases; unmatched junction bases: 7. The CDR3 has 14 amino acids. The DNA of the CDR3 is TGTGCCAGCAGAACTAGCGGGGGCGGGGGGACCCAGTACTTC. It is translated as CASRTSGGGGTQYF.

CDR3 loop: CASSLAAGAYNEQFF. In DNA, the CDR3 is TGCGCCAGCAGCTTGGCAGCGGGGGCTTACAATGAGCAGTTCTTC. V and J are TRBV5-1 and TRBJ2-1; 8 bases match TRBD2. Germline V gene sequence: CDR1 SGHRS, CDR2 YFSETQ. The V segment lost 0 bases and the J segment 4 bases; nucleotides outside the gene matches: 3. This CDR3 comprises 15 residues.

The chain carries TRBV30 and TRBJ1-4; a weak D match, TRBD1 (5 bases). CDR1 and CDR2 (germline): GTSNPN, SVGIG (reference sequence). Trimming cost V 1 base and J 0 bases, with 12 bases left between them. This CDR3 contains 16 residues. The CDR3 nucleotides are TGTGCCTGGAGTGGAGGGGCGAACCCAACTAATGAAAAACTGTTTTTT. Translated, it gives CAWSGGANPTNEKLFF.

V gene TRBV20-1 combines with J gene TRBJ1-4, with D unresolved. V was cut by 0 bases and J by 7 bases, with 12 bases left in between. There are 14 residues in the CDR3. The germline V gene has CDR1 DFQATT and CDR2 SNEGSKA (reference sequence). In DNA, the CDR3 is TGCAGTGCTAGAGATACGGATATAGGTGAAAAACTGTTTTTT. Its translation is CSARDTDIGEKLFF.

This clonotype was counted only a few times. V gene TRBV20-1 combines with J gene TRBJ2-5; 7 nucleotides agree with TRBD2. The CDR3 consists of 14 residues. Germline V lookup: CDR1 DFQATT, CDR2 SNEGSKA (reference sequence). The trim removed 0 bases at V and 1 base at J, leaving 2 bases unmatched. The CDR3 DNA sequence: TGCAGTGCTAGAGAAAGGACTAGCCAAGAGACCCAGTACTTC. Translating gives CSARERTSQETQYF.

J is TRBJ2-7 and V is TRBV6-2 or TRBV6-3; TRBD1 matches 9 bases. The CDR3 length is 13 residues. J lost 6 bases, V lost 6 bases, and 6 bases had no gene match. Germline values: CDR1 MNHEY, CDR2 SVGEGT. This chain's CDR3 is CASSSTGGIEQYF. DNA of the CDR3: TGTGCCAGCAGCTCAACAGGGGGCATCGAGCAGTACTTC.

V usage is TRBV6-1 and J usage is TRBJ1-5, with 7 bases matching TRBD1. V lost 5 bases to trimming and J lost 2 bases; unmatched junction nucleotides: 12. CDR3 length: 17 amino acids. Looked up from germline, CDR1 is MNHNS and CDR2 is SASEGT. CDR3 protein: CASSRGAGGFGNQPQHF. CDR3 coding DNA: TGTGCCAGCAGTAGAGGGGCAGGGGGGTTCGGCAATCAGCCCCAGCATTTT.

This clonotype was detected only a few times. V gene TRBV5-1 combines with J gene TRBJ1-6; 8 nucleotides agree with TRBD1. V shed 4 bases, J shed 5 bases, and the junction held 8 bases outside the gene matches. The CDR3 is 16 residues long. From germline, CDR1 is SGHRS and CDR2 YFSETQ. The CDR3, as DNA: TGCGCCAGCAGCCGGACAGGGCGGCAGAATAATTCACCCCTCCACTTT. This codes for CASSRTGRQNNSPLHF.

This clonotype appeared a few times. The gene calls are TRBV12-3 or TRBV12-4 and TRBJ1-1; D not resolved. V gave up 2 bases and J gave up 5 bases, with 12 bases separating them. CDR3 size: 14 residues. The CDR3 here is CASSLMRTGTEAFF. The CDR3 nucleotides read TGTGCCAGCAGTTTAATGCGTACGGGAACTGAAGCTTTCTTT.

This clonotype was picked up a small number of times. The rearrangement links TRBV11-3 to TRBJ2-5; TRBD2 matches at 10 bases. The CDR3 covers 15 residues. CDR1 SGHNT and CDR2 YENEEA come from the germline V gene. Trimming removed 4 bases from V and 3 bases from J; junction bases left unmatched: 5. The CDR3 protein is CASSSGTSEEETQYF. CDR3 DNA sequence: TGTGCCAGCAGCTCGGGGACTAGCGAGGAAGAGACCCAGTACTTC.

There are a few counts of this clonotype. The rearrangement uses TRBV7-9 and TRBJ1-2; D is undetermined. V dropped 1 base and J dropped 4 bases, with 7 bases sitting between them. The CDR3 has 13 amino acids. Germline lookup yields CDR1 SEHNR and CDR2 FQNEAQ (reference sequence). CDR3 sequence (DNA): TGTGCCAGCAGCTTAGGGAACTCCTATGGCTACACCTTC. Translating it yields CASSLGNSYGYTF. Drawing the rest from reference TRBV7-9 and TRBJ1-2, the complete variable domain is DTGVSQNPRHKITKRGQNVTFRCDPISEHNRLYWYRQTLGQGPEFLTYFQNEAQLEKSRLLSDRFSAERPKGSFSTLEIQRTEQGDSAMYLCASSLGNSYGYTFGSGTRLTVV.

The chain is built from TRBV20-1 and TRBJ2-2; D may match TRBD1 or TRBD2 (5 bases each). Germline V gene lookup returns CDR1 DFQATT and CDR2 SNEGSKA (reference sequence). V was trimmed by 6 bases and J by 2 bases, leaving 16 bases between them. This CDR3 has 15 residues. The CDR3 DNA reads TGCAGTGCACTGATCCGGGACGCCAACACCGGGGAGCTGTTTTTT. It encodes CSALIRDANTGELFF.

This clonotype was counted a few times. The chain is built from TRBV12-3 or TRBV12-4 and TRBJ2-1, with TRBD2 matching over 8 bases. This CDR3 is 13 amino acids long. With 7 bases clipped from V and 2 bases from J, the junction kept 1 base outside the gene matches. The CDR3 loop is CASKRGPYNEQFF. The CDR3 DNA follows: TGTGCCAGCAAGCGGGGGCCCTACAATGAGCAGTTCTTC.

In regard to this clonotype: At one end, the junction sequence differs from germline, possibly due to a read error. This chain links TRBV7-8 with TRBJ2-3, with 8 positions matching TRBD2. CDR1 and CDR2 from the germline V gene are SGHVS and FQNEAQ. The CDR3 has 16 residues. The CDR3 is CANSSRGGRGADTQYF. As DNA, the CDR3 is TGTGCCAACAGCTCACGGGGGGGCAGGGGCGCAGATACGCAGTATTTT.

This clonotype has just a few counts. V usage is TRBV19 and J usage is TRBJ2-3; the match to TRBD1 covers 8 bases. The germline V gene has CDR1 LNHDA and CDR2 SQIVND (reference sequence). This CDR3 has 14 amino acids. V trimming: 6 bases; J trimming: 3 bases; junction bases outside the gene matches: 5. The DNA for the CDR3 is TGTGCCAGTAGGAGGACAGGGAGGACAGATACGCAGTATTTT. Encoded protein: CASRRTGRTDTQYF.

This chain links TRBV10-3 with TRBJ1-2, with TRBD1 identical over 9 bases. CDR1 ENHRY and CDR2 SYGVKD come from the germline V gene. The CDR3 runs to 16 residues. The J segment lost 4 bases and the V segment lost 6 bases, leaving 12 bases of the junction unmatched. CDR3 nucleotide sequence: TGTGCCATCAGCCTGACACAGGGGGCCCCCGGCTATGGCTACACCTTC. The encoded protein is CAISLTQGAPGYGYTF.